This T cell receptor beta chain appears in the sequencing data of a study of vaccination effects on CD4 cells after COVID-19 (dated by TCRdb to 2022 to 2024). With regard to the full study: Two doses of either the BNT162b2 or the mRNA-1273 mRNA SARS-CoV-2 vaccine were administered to participants. In both COVID-19 convalescent patients and infection-naive vaccine recipients, the study compared SARS-CoV-2 spike-specific CD4+ TCR repertoires from before mRNA vaccination with those from after it. Altogether, 10 COVID-19 convalescent patients and a few SARS-CoV-2-naive healthy vaccine recipients made up the full study. The Oncomine TCR Beta short-read assay on an Illumina iSeq 100 was used to sequence cultures from other donors in the study. Results and caveats for the whole study, not just this receptor: Both infection-induced and vaccine-induced clones contracted markedly at late post-vaccination timepoints, which is consistent with waning T cell responses. Among healthy vaccine recipients, nearly all vaccine-induced clones were SARS-CoV-2 mono-reactive, and only 1 of 255 was cross-reactive with common cold coronaviruses. The study was limited by a small number of convalescent patients and lacked early post-infection timepoints.

To identify antigen-specific CD4+ T cell clonotypes by their expansion, the ViraFEST assay first stimulated PBMC with viral peptide pools and then applied TCR sequencing. After less than eleven days of culture, CD4+ T cells were isolated with the EasySep CD4+ T cell isolation kit. Healthy vaccine recipients had no prior SARS-CoV-2 infection, confirmed by negative nucleocapsid antibodies before and after vaccination. A few million PBMC per well were cultured in IMDM with about 5.1% human AB serum, 10 IU/ml IL-2 and gentamicin, plus 10 ug/ml peptides. On days 3 and 7, half of the culture medium was replaced with fresh IL-2-containing medium. Unless noted otherwise, every peptide stimulation condition was cultured in triplicate wells. Using Ficoll-Paque Plus gradient centrifugation, PBMC were separated from whole blood and then either used fresh or cryopreserved at -140C. Overlapping peptide pools spanned the spike proteins of SARS-CoV-2 and the common cold coronaviruses HCoV-NL63, HCoV-OC43 and HCoV-229E. Genomic DNA was extracted from cultured CD4+ T cells with the QIAamp micro DNA kit.

On this clone: Its antigen remains unidentified. Base qualities are not at hand, and no much larger clone is one base apart.

The method behind the library was the immunoSEQ multiplex PCR assay. DNA from the cultured and isolated CD4+ T cells underwent TCR beta CDR3 sequencing. On the authors' methods: The analysis removed non-productive TCR sequences, trimmed reads to the CDR3 region, and retained only CDR3s that were 7 or more amino acids long. The MANAFEST web app was used to pick out antigen-specific clonotypes by comparing their expansion in peptide wells with that in reference cultures. Positive clones required FDR<0.05 expansion versus reference and all other wells, odds ratio above 5, and frequency above 0.1% in two replicate wells. Clonotypes significantly expanded in SARS-CoV-2 spike wells and in at least one common cold coronavirus spike condition were defined as cross-reactive. CDR3 similarity was assessed by Levenshtein distance using the stringdist R package, and unrooted trees were constructed with ape in R 3.6.1. This immuneACCESS table, as held by TCRdb, lists in-frame sequences with V and J called but not all clones. Of the missing ones, under half trace to an unresolved V gene in checked studies; the others have no known cause. The V and J calls and clone size were taken over from that table, and D and trimming were inferred from the DNA. A total of about 73,000 clones appear in this sample, roughly 74% of them only once. Just under 3% of the sample belongs to the ten largest clones.

The specimen comprised CD4+ T cells from PBMCs cultured with HCoV-NL63 spike peptides, sampled before COVID-19 vaccination. This specimen's cell subset or site label, interpreted: HCoV-NL63 spike overlapping peptide pool stimulation. This TCR came from a human donor who received a COVID-19 vaccine.

The nucleotides read TGTGCCACCAGTGATACCCGGCCCAGGGATTTCAATGAGCAGTTCTTC. This is translated as CATSDTRPRDFNEQFF. Rearrangement joined TRBV24-1 to TRBJ2-1, with TRBD1 perhaps the D gene, on 5 matching bases. Reading the germline V gene gives CDR1 KGHDR and CDR2 SFDVKD. The CDR3, cysteine through phenylalanine, is 16 amino acids long. Here the CDR3 DNA is all that survives: 48 bases in frame from base 1. The V end loses 3 bases and the J end loses 6 bases, and a stretch of 17 bases separates them.